This TCR beta chain is from a study of cytomegalovirus exposure and HLA in healthy donors. 13 Jbeta primers and 60 Vbeta primers were used for the PCR. TCRdb's table, derived via immunoSEQ multiplex PCR, lists solely in-frame clones and lacks some. The sample has about 110,000 clones, around 77% seen once. The CDR3 is made up of 16 amino acids. Germline values: CDR1 SGHNT, CDR2 YENEEA. The J segment lost 2 bases and the V segment lost 5 bases, leaving 5 bases of the junction unmatched. Material for sequencing was PBMCs. V and J are TRBV11-3 and TRBJ2-5; TRBD2 agrees at 13 bases. The TCR originated in a male donor in good health and CMV-seronegative. CDR3 nucleotide sequence: TGTGCCAGCAGCGTAGGGACTAGCGGGAAACAAGAGACCCAGTACTTC. This encodes CASSVGTSGKQETQYF.